The 20 T cell receptor beta chains reported below all come from one sample, sequenced in a study of T-cell reconstitution after alpha-beta-depleted transplantation in children. Preparation of the TCRbeta library used unique molecular identifiers. In TCRdb, the PCR reads were re-called with MiXCR into one record per CDR3 protein. The sample comprises 300,000 to 400,000 distinct CDR3 sequences, roughly 16% of which are singletons, and 35% to 50% rests with the top ten. Specimen: PBMCs, mostly from graft donor cells, collected 360 days after TCRalphabeta/CD19-depleted stem cell transplant. The receptors were gathered from a male patient between 2 and 10 years old who had a stem cell transplant for acute lymphoblastic leukemia, so the T cells may come from the graft donor.

The table lists this clonotype with many counts. This chain uses TRBV12-3 or TRBV12-4 with TRBJ2-3, with D possibly matching TRBD2 (5 bases). CDR3 size: 15 residues. With 8 bases removed from V and 0 bases from J, the gap between germline ends came to 15 bases. CDR3 DNA: TGTGCCAGCTCCTTCGGCGGGTTTAGCACAGATACGCAGTATTTT. Its protein product is CASSFGGFSTDTQYF.

This clonotype showed up just a few times. This sequence joins TRBV5-4 and TRBJ2-1; 8 positions match TRBD1. CDR1 SGHNT and CDR2 YYREEE come from the germline V gene (reference sequence). This CDR3 comprises 16 residues. With V trimmed by 5 bases and J by 1 base, 8 bases remained unmatched. The DNA of the CDR3 is TGTGCCAGCAGTTGGAAGACAGGGGCGTCCTACAATGAGCAGTTCTTC. Translation: CASSWKTGASYNEQFF.

The table lists this clonotype with a few counts. The CDR3 region has the DNA TGTGCCAGCAGCTTACGTTTGGAGACCCAGTACTTC. Protein: CASSLRLETQYF. The chain is built from TRBV7-3 and TRBJ2-5; the D is unclear. The CDR3 runs 12 residues. Germline loops: CDR1 SGHTA, CDR2 FQGTGA. V lost 2 bases, J lost 5 bases, and 6 bases lay in between. Filled out from reference TRBV7-3 and TRBJ2-5, the complete variable domain reads GAGVSQTPSNKVTEKGKYVELRCDPISGHTALYWYRQSLGQGPEFLIYFQGTGAADDSGLPNDRFFAVRPEGSVSTLKIQRTERGDSAVYLCASSLRLETQYFGPGTRLLVL.

In its sample, this clonotype was seen many times. CDR3 coding DNA: TGTGCCAGCACGTGGGGGGGTCCAACCGGGGAGCTGTTTTTT. Translated: CASTWGGPTGELFF. The genes are TRBV12-3 or TRBV12-4 and TRBJ2-2; 7 nucleotides line up with TRBD2. J was trimmed by 5 bases and V by 7 bases; bases with no gene match: 7. CDR3 length equals 14 residues.

J is TRBJ2-3 and V is TRBV7-8, with 8 bases lining up with TRBD2. J gave up 1 base and V 6 bases, and 12 bases lay outside the gene matches. The CDR3 sequence is 17 residues long. Germline CDR1 SGHVS, CDR2 FQNEAQ. CDR3 protein: CASSPTRGVGRTDTQYF. Written as DNA, the CDR3 is TGTGCCAGCAGTCCTACGCGGGGGGTAGGTCGCACAGATACGCAGTATTTT.

This clonotype appeared a few times. V usage is TRBV12-3 or TRBV12-4 and J usage is TRBJ2-5; no clear D. CDR3 size: 16 residues. The V end was cut by 1 base, the J end by 4 bases, with 16 bases between. CDR3 amino acids: CASSLGVVSVSETQYF. The CDR3 nucleotides are TGTGCCAGCAGTTTAGGTGTTGTGAGCGTCTCAGAGACCCAGTACTTC.

This clonotype has ten or more counts. V gene TRBV29-1 combines with J gene TRBJ2-5, with TRBD1 matching 10 bases. The germline V gene has CDR1 SQVTM and CDR2 ANQGSEA. The CDR3 consists of 14 residues. V dropped 5 bases and J dropped 4; count of bases not matched to a gene: 7. CDR3 coding DNA: TGCAGCGTTAGGCGGGACAGGGGAACAGAGACCCAGTACTTC. Amino acids: CSVRRDRGTETQYF.

In this sample, this clonotype turned up many times. This chain uses TRBV20-1 with TRBJ1-5, with D hard to call. Germline CDR1 and CDR2: DFQATT and SNEGSKA (reference sequence). Between the trimmed V and J ends, which lost 6 bases and 4 bases, there was a span of 16 bases. This CDR3 has 14 residues. CDR3 in DNA: TGCAGTGCCAGCCCGAGTGGCCCAAATCAGCCCCAGCATTTT. It translates to CSASPSGPNQPQHF.

The gene calls are TRBV7-2 and TRBJ2-2, with TRBD2 matching over 9 bases. CDR1 SGHTA and CDR2 FQGNSA come from the germline V gene. The CDR3 has 16 amino acids. V lost 4 bases, J lost 4 bases, and 7 bases stayed unmatched. The CDR3 is CASSSYSGRVTGELFF. In nucleotides, the CDR3 is TGTGCCAGCAGCTCCTATAGCGGGAGAGTCACCGGGGAGCTGTTTTTT.

The genes are TRBV5-1 and TRBJ2-6, with no clear D. The CDR3 extends over 15 amino acids. V shed 7 bases and J shed 0 bases, with 11 bases lying between them. The germline V gene encodes CDR1 SGHRS and CDR2 YFSETQ. The CDR3 protein is CASREFYSGANVLTF. In DNA, the CDR3 is TGCGCCAGCCGTGAATTCTACTCTGGGGCCAACGTCCTGACTTTC.

V is TRBV7-6 and J is TRBJ2-2, with a tentative D call TRBD1 (5 bases). The CDR3 is made up of 13 amino acids. The germline V gene has CDR1 SGHVS and CDR2 FNYEAQ. V was cut by 1 base and J by 7 bases, with 7 bases left in between. This CDR3 is CASSLVRGGELFF. CDR3 bases: TGTGCCAGCAGCTTAGTAAGGGGCGGGGAGCTGTTTTTT.

The chain employs TRBV5-1 and TRBJ2-7; a possible D gene is TRBD1 (6 bases). The CDR3 has 14 residues. Trimming took off 4 bases at V and 0 bases at J, with 11 bases between the two ends. Per the germline V gene, CDR1 is SGHRS and CDR2 is YFSETQ. The CDR3 sequence is CASSNRTASYEQYF. The CDR3 DNA is TGCGCCAGCAGCAACAGGACAGCCTCCTACGAGCAGTACTTC.

CDR3 in amino acids: CASSLSQGLGDYYNEQFF. CDR3 DNA sequence: TGTGCCAGCAGCTTGTCCCAGGGATTGGGCGACTACTACAATGAGCAGTTCTTC. This chain uses TRBV9 with TRBJ2-1; the D gene could be TRBD1 or TRBD2 (5 bases each). The germline gives CDR1 SGDLS, CDR2 YYNGEE. Trimming removed 4 bases from V and 3 bases from J, with 23 bases in between. The CDR3 length is 18 residues.

A word on this clonotype: Since no conserved phenylalanine or tryptophan closes the CDR3, a read error is the likely cause. This chain connects TRBV5-6 to TRBJ2-5; 10 bases fit TRBD1. The ends lost 4 bases at V and 0 bases at J; junction bases unmatched: 9. This CDR3 contains 17 residues. Looked up from germline, CDR1 is SGHDT and CDR2 is YYEEEE. The CDR3 nucleotides read TGTGCCAGCAGCCTGGAAACAGGACAGGGGGACCAAGAGACCCAGTACTGC. It specifies CASSLETGQGDQETQYC.

The gene calls are TRBV29-1 and TRBJ1-1; D not certain. V was pared by 1 base and J by 4 bases, with 7 bases between. The germline V gene encodes CDR1 SQVTM and CDR2 ANQGSEA. CDR3 length equals 12 residues. This chain's CDR3 is CSVEGGFTEAFF. For the CDR3, the DNA is TGCAGCGTTGAAGGGGGATTCACTGAAGCTTTCTTT.

In its sample, this clonotype was seen a few times. The chain joins TRBV12-3 or TRBV12-4 to TRBJ2-2; 10 bases fit TRBD1. The CDR3 has 17 amino acids. The V segment lost 3 bases and the J segment 4 bases; nucleotides outside the gene matches: 8. The CDR3 sequence: CASSLVPGQGITGELFF. CDR3 sequence (DNA): TGTGCCAGCAGTTTGGTGCCGGGACAGGGGATCACCGGGGAGCTGTTTTTT.

The chain couples TRBV4-2 to TRBJ2-7; D tentatively fits TRBD1 or TRBD2 (5 bases each). Germline assignment: CDR1 LGHNA and CDR2 YNFKEQ. V shed 1 base and J shed 3 bases, with 10 bases lying between them. This CDR3 has 14 amino acids. The CDR3 nucleotides read TGTGCCAGCAGCCAAGGGGACGGGATCTACGAGCAGTACTTC. It specifies CASSQGDGIYEQYF.

The rearrangement links TRBV29-1 to TRBJ1-1; TRBD1 matches 8 bases. CDR1 SQVTM and CDR2 ANQGSEA come from the germline V gene. This CDR3 contains 16 residues. The V gene end was trimmed by 4 bases and the J gene end by 1 base; junction bases not matched to a gene: 11. In DNA, the CDR3 is TGCAGCGTTGTGGGGGGGACAGGCTTCGGGAACACTGAAGCTTTCTTT. This encodes CSVVGGTGFGNTEAFF.

Only a few counts were recorded for this clonotype. The chain carries TRBV6-1 and TRBJ2-1; perhaps TRBD2 as D (6 bases). The CDR3 is 16 amino acids. The ends were cut back, 4 bases at V and 5 bases at J, with 18 bases in the middle. CDR1 MNHNS and CDR2 SASEGT come from the germline V gene. CDR3 coding DNA: TGTGCCAGCAGTGCCACGATAGGACTATCTGACAATGAGCAGTTCTTC. It encodes CASSATIGLSDNEQFF.

The chain has TRBV28 and TRBJ1-5; 8 nucleotides match TRBD1. V shed 5 bases and J 6 bases; nucleotides not matched to a gene: 6. The CDR3 is 14 amino acids. Germline CDR1 reads MDHEN; CDR2 reads SYDVKM. The chain's CDR3 is CASSPGDRRQPQHF. The CDR3 DNA sequence: TGTGCCAGCAGTCCAGGGGACAGGCGTCAGCCCCAGCATTTT.